This TCR beta chain was recovered during a study of Ad26.COV2.S vaccination and SARS-CoV-2 variants. Trimming took off 3 bases at V and 1 base at J, with 16 bases between the two ends. The CDR3 runs to 16 residues. Per the germline V gene, CDR1 is SGDLS and CDR2 is YYNGEE. Comments on this clone: Its target is unknown.

TCRdb keeps only in-frame clones here, not all; method: immunoSEQ multiplex PCR. The repertoire has 180,000 or so clones, roughly nine tenths of them found once; the top ten carry about 5.9%. Study outcomes and limitations: Whether participants received vaccine or placebo, their non-spike TCR breadth was similar.

The material sequenced was peripheral blood, taken after recovery from COVID-19. The J gene is TRBJ2-5, the V gene TRBV9; TRBD2 might be the D (6 bases). The source of this sequence is a human donor who had recovered from COVID-19. The CDR3, as DNA: TGTGCCAGCAGCGCCCGAGGGAGGACTTCCCAAGAGACCCAGTACTTC. Translating it yields CASSARGRTSQETQYF.